This TCR beta chain was identified during a study of T cells after yellow fever vaccination. In its sample, this clonotype was seen a few times. What it binds is unknown. Germline CDR1 MDHEN, CDR2 SYDVKM. The length of the CDR3 is 16 residues. V dropped 2 bases and J dropped 5 bases, with 17 bases sitting between them. TCRdb re-analysed the 5' RACE reads in MiXCR, keeping a single row per CDR3 protein. The sample yields a few hundred thousand distinct CDR3 sequences, 17% seen once. Study-level findings and limits: Few clonotypes appeared in both CD4 and CD8 compartments.

V usage is TRBV28 and J usage is TRBJ2-3; the D call may be TRBD1 or TRBD2 (6 bases each). The starting material was PBMCs, obtained around 5 days after the first yellow fever vaccination. The receptor comes from a young man who received the YFV17D yellow fever vaccine. CDR3 in amino acids: CASSLRGAGSEDTQYF. Here the CDR3 DNA reads TGTGCCAGCAGTTTAAGGGGGGCAGGGAGTGAAGATACGCAGTATTTT.